This record concerns one T cell receptor beta chain sequence. This clonotype was seen ten or more times. Which antigen it targets is not known. No qualities accompany the bases; no much larger clone lies one base away. These data are taken from a study of T-cell memory formation after mild COVID-19 (dated by TCRdb to the early 2020s). With regard to the full study: TCR sequence clusters from the two donors were largely donor specific. In two donors, T-cell clones that expanded and contracted after mild COVID-19 were followed by sequencing TCRalpha and TCRbeta repertoires longitudinally. Two young, previously healthy adult volunteers, one female and one male, were included in the cohort.

Results the study describes overall, beyond this receptor: Clones contracting from day 15 to 85 had balanced CD4/CD8 phenotypes, while a second wave expanding from day 15 to 37 was biased towards CD4+. Contracting CD4+ clones turned up mainly in the CM and EM memory subsets, whereas EMRA was where CD8+ clones were enriched. Only a couple of mild cases were covered by the study, and larger cohorts that include severe cases with pre-infection samples were considered necessary. The detection of some responding clones in pre-infection memory suggests that pre-existing cross-reactive memory T cells joined the SARS-CoV-2 response. SARS-CoV-2 specificity was not confirmed for the second-wave clones peaking on day 37.

Ficoll-Paque density gradient centrifugation was used to isolate PBMCs. Instrument used: Illumina NovaSeq 6000. TCRalpha and TCRbeta cDNA libraries were constructed by 5'RACE with constant-segment primers, with sample barcodes and unique molecular identifiers being introduced. Trizol reagent was used to extract RNA from every sample. Library amplification was performed in two PCR steps, and a second sample barcode and Illumina TruSeq adapters were introduced in the second step. Libraries were sequenced on an Illumina NovaSeq with 2 x 150 bp paired-end reads. The paper's data handling went like this. Reads were demultiplexed and collapsed into UMI-guided consensus sequences with migec v1.2.7. With mixcr v2.1.11, UMI consensuses were aligned to TRA and TRB V and J templates and assembled into clonotypes. Expanded or contracted clonotypes were those called significant by both edgeR and NoisET, with noise models trained on biological replicates. For edgeR calls, the thresholds were a false discovery rate-adjusted p below 0.01 and a log2 fold-change of 1. As an exploratory analysis of dynamics, PCA with hierarchical clustering was applied to max-normalized trajectories of the 1000 most abundant clonotypes. Each responding clone was given a CD4 or CD8 phenotype based on the CD4+ and CD8+ repertoires, which had been sequenced separately. The public sequencing data were trimmed at Q25 with fastp and processed into clonotypes with MiXCR by TCRdb, which kept only in-frame beta chains. When rows share a CDR3 protein, they turn into one entry using the most common DNA and genes. Clone size and V and J calls follow TCRdb, not the original study. Here the sample has over 12,000 distinct CDR3 sequences; roughly 23% occur a single time. The ten top clones hold 50% to 60% of the sample.

Trimming at the junction amounts to 4 bases on V and 0 bases on J, and the germline ends lie 13 bases apart. The CDR1 and CDR2 encoded by the germline V gene are SGHRS and YFSETQ. There are 15 amino acids in the CDR3, from cysteine to phenylalanine inclusive. The DNA shown is the 45-base CDR3, in frame from base 1. What was sequenced was PBMCs or a T cell subset sorted from them (not recorded which). The source is a man between 18 and 35 years old who had mild COVID-19 (a few samples of this study predate the infection). The sample titles of this study are shuffled in the database, so cell type and time point are left out; the donor was told from shared clones. The chain is assembled from TRBV5-1 and TRBJ1-2; no D gene can be assigned with confidence. The CDR3 protein: CASSPRGLANYGYTF. Here is the DNA: TGCGCCAGCAGCCCGAGAGGGTTAGCTAACTATGGCTACACCTTC.